Shown below are 23 T cell receptor beta chains from a single sample sequenced in a study of blood T cell repertoires in COVID-19. Clones were sequenced by immunoSEQ multiplex PCR, and TCRdb holds only the in-frame ones, with some missing. The sample lists 200,000 to 300,000 clones, roughly 84% occurring once. Input material: peripheral blood. All receptors come from a middle-aged man with acute or convalescent COVID-19.

CDR3 in DNA: TGCGCCAGCAGCTTGGGGGCGGGGAGCTCCTACAATGAGCAGTTCTTC. Translating it yields CASSLGAGSSYNEQFF. The genes are TRBV5-1 and TRBJ2-1; the D gene is possibly TRBD2 (6 bases). Trimming removed 0 bases from V and 0 bases from J, with 10 bases in between. CDR1 and CDR2 (germline): SGHRS, YFSETQ. The CDR3 spans 16 residues. Together with reference TRBV5-1 and TRBJ2-1, the CDR3 gives the full variable domain: KAGVTQTPRYLIKTRGQQVTLSCSPISGHRSVSWYQQTPGQGLQFLFEYFSETQRNKGNFPGRFSGRQFSNSRSEMNVSTLELGDSALYLCASSLGAGSSYNEQFFGPGTRLTVL.

V gene TRBV19 combines with J gene TRBJ1-1, with 8 bases that match TRBD1. J gave up 1 base and V 9 bases, and 4 bases lay outside the gene matches. Germline V gene lookup returns CDR1 LNHDA and CDR2 SQIVND (reference sequence). The CDR3 totals 13 residues. DNA of the CDR3: TGTGCCAGCTCGGGACAGGCGAACACTGAAGCTTTCTTT. This translates into CASSGQANTEAFF.

This chain links TRBV19 with TRBJ1-1; 8 nucleotides line up with TRBD1. The V gene's germline CDR1 is LNHDA and CDR2 SQIVND (reference sequence). The J segment lost 4 bases and the V segment lost 5 bases, leaving 3 bases of the junction unmatched. The CDR3 totals 13 residues. DNA of the CDR3: TGTGCCAGTAGTCCGACAGGGGCCACTGAAGCTTTCTTT. Amino acids: CASSPTGATEAFF.

The chain has TRBV2 and TRBJ2-7; TRBD2 aligns across 9 bases. Germline CDR1 SNHLY, CDR2 FYNNEI. The CDR3 is 14 amino acids. The V segment lost 6 bases and the J segment 2 bases; nucleotides outside the gene matches: 5. CDR3 amino acids: CASRRTSVTYEQYF. CDR3 bases: TGTGCCAGCAGAAGGACTAGCGTAACCTACGAGCAGTACTTC.

This clone was observed a few times. The chain recombines TRBV5-1 with TRBJ2-3, with D hard to call. The CDR3 is 12 residues long. Germline lookup yields CDR1 SGHRS and CDR2 YFSETQ. Trimming shortened V by 2 bases and J by 2 bases, and 3 bases separated the two germline ends. CDR3 DNA sequence: TGCGCCAGCAGCTTCAACACAGATACGCAGTATTTT. Residues: CASSFNTDTQYF.

This sequence joins TRBV5-5 and TRBJ2-1; D perhaps matches TRBD2 (6 bases). Germline V gene lookup returns CDR1 SGHKS and CDR2 YYEKEE (reference sequence). V lost 2 bases to trimming and J lost 8 bases, with 14 bases between them. CDR3 length: 14 residues. The chain's CDR3 is CASSLGTLGYEQFF. CDR3 in DNA: TGTGCCAGCAGCTTAGGGACTTTAGGGTATGAGCAGTTCTTC.

The chain uses TRBV5-1 and TRBJ2-1; D perhaps matches TRBD2 (6 bases). V was cut by 0 bases and J by 8 bases, with 24 bases left in between. The CDR3 totals 18 residues. Germline values: CDR1 SGHRS, CDR2 YFSETQ. This CDR3 is CASSLALASVWVLDEQFF. In DNA form, the CDR3 reads TGCGCCAGCAGCTTGGCCCTGGCTAGCGTGTGGGTACTGGATGAGCAGTTCTTC.

The chain employs TRBV12-5 and TRBJ1-5; D ambiguous. Germline CDR1 reads LGHNT; CDR2 reads FRNRAP. The CDR3 contains 16 residues. Trimming left V 5 bases short and J 2 bases short, with 16 bases between. In DNA form, the CDR3 reads TGTGCTAGTGGTCCCCCTTTTAGCATCGGCAATCAGCCCCAGCATTTT. It is translated as CASGPPFSIGNQPQHF.

V is TRBV2 and J is TRBJ2-1; D is perhaps TRBD1 (5 bases). CDR1 SNHLY and CDR2 FYNNEI come from the germline V gene. The length of the CDR3 is 13 residues. The V end lost 4 bases, the J end lost 4 bases, and 8 bases lay between the germline ends. CDR3: CASSGGPYNEQFF. In DNA form, the CDR3 reads TGTGCCAGCAGTGGGGGCCCATACAATGAGCAGTTCTTC. The full variable domain, completed using reference TRBV2 and TRBJ2-1, is EPEVTQTPSHQVTQMGQEVILRCVPISNHLYFYWYRQILGQKVEFLVSFYNNEISEKSEIFDDQFSVERPDGSNFTLKIRSTKLEDSAMYFCASSGGPYNEQFFGPGTRLTVL.

The CDR3 sequence is CASSPRGAGNTIYF. CDR3 bases: TGTGCCAGCAGCCCCAGGGGGGCTGGAAACACCATATATTTT. This sequence joins TRBV3-1 (or the pseudogene TRBV3-2) and TRBJ1-3; TRBD1 matches at 7 bases. The germline V gene encodes CDR1 LGHDT and CDR2 YNNKEL (reference sequence). After removal of 4 bases from V and 2 bases from J, the junction contained 2 bases not matched to a gene. This CDR3 comprises 14 residues.

The V gene is TRBV29-1, the J gene TRBJ1-2; 9 bases align to TRBD1. Germline V gene sequence: CDR1 SQVTM, CDR2 ANQGSEA. The junction had 15 bases not matched to a gene; V was cut back by 3 bases and J by 7 bases. The CDR3 runs to 16 residues. The CDR3 DNA sequence: TGCAGCGTTGACCCTAACCTTACAGGGGGCGCATCTGGCTACACCTTC. It translates to CSVDPNLTGGASGYTF.

V is TRBV6-5 and J is TRBJ1-1; no clear D gene. The CDR3 is made up of 14 amino acids. Germline values: CDR1 MNHEY, CDR2 SVGAGI. With 7 bases removed from V and 5 bases from J, the gap between germline ends came to 17 bases. The CDR3 sequence: CASKGPGLGTEAFF. DNA for the CDR3: TGTGCCAGCAAGGGCCCGGGGTTGGGGACTGAAGCTTTCTTT.

The V gene is TRBV5-1, the J gene TRBJ1-1, with D perhaps TRBD1 (6 bases). The germline V and J ends were trimmed by 4 bases and 4 bases, with 14 bases remaining between them. The CDR3 sequence is 14 residues long. CDR1 SGHRS and CDR2 YFSETQ come from the germline V gene. Here the CDR3 reads CASSPTGLITEAFF. The CDR3, as DNA: TGCGCCAGCAGCCCAACAGGGTTGATCACTGAAGCTTTCTTT.

The chain carries TRBV5-4 and TRBJ2-1; weak D call: TRBD2 (6 bases). The CDR3 loop spans 13 amino acids. V dropped 0 bases and J dropped 7 bases, with 8 bases sitting between them. CDR1 SGHNT and CDR2 YYREEE come from the germline V gene (reference sequence). In DNA form, the CDR3 reads TGTGCCAGCAGCTTGGTTGGGGGGAATGAGCAGTTCTTC. Its translation is CASSLVGGNEQFF.

With respect to this clone: This specimen includes other DNA sequences encoding the same CDR3. The chain recombines TRBV18 with TRBJ2-1; 13 nucleotides line up with TRBD2. Germline CDR1 reads KGHSH; CDR2 reads LQKENI. CDR3 length: 17 amino acids. Germline trimming cut 3 bases from V and 3 bases from J; bases unmatched to any gene: 5. CDR3 in amino acids: CASSPRTSGSSYNEQFF. CDR3 nucleotides: TGTGCCAGCTCACCTCGGACTAGCGGGAGCAGCTACAATGAGCAGTTCTTC.

About this clone itself: The same CDR3 is also encoded by other DNA sequences in this sample. V gene TRBV18 combines with J gene TRBJ1-1; a possible D gene is TRBD1 (5 bases). Germline V CDR1 and CDR2: KGHSH, LQKENI. The V and J ends lost 2 bases and 4 bases respectively, with 5 bases between them. The CDR3 has 12 amino acids. Here the CDR3 reads CASSPGATEAFF. CDR3 coding DNA: TGTGCCAGCTCACCAGGGGCCACTGAAGCTTTCTTT.

This clone has more than one count but fewer than ten. This rearrangement joins TRBV6-2 or TRBV6-3 to TRBJ2-1; 11 bases map to TRBD2. Losses at the gene ends were 2 bases for V and 0 bases for J; bases not matched to a gene: 12. The germline gives CDR1 MNHEY, CDR2 SVGEGT. The CDR3 runs to 20 residues. CDR3 DNA sequence: TGTGCCAGCAGTTACGTTGTGACTAGCGGGAAAATGGGCTCCTACAATGAGCAGTTCTTC. This sequence encodes CASSYVVTSGKMGSYNEQFF.

The CDR3: CASSQGGHEQYF. CDR3 in DNA: TGTGCCAGCAGCCAAGGAGGGCACGAGCAGTACTTC. The chain is built from TRBV3-1 (or the pseudogene TRBV3-2) and TRBJ2-7, with D possibly matching TRBD2 (5 bases). The V and J ends lost 1 base and 5 bases respectively, with 6 bases between them. The CDR3 has 12 amino acids. Germline CDR1 is LGHDT and CDR2 is YNNKEL (reference sequence).

This rearrangement joins TRBV6-1 to TRBJ2-3, with 16 bases that match TRBD2. The CDR3 is 19 amino acids. Germline V gene sequence: CDR1 MNHNS, CDR2 SASEGT. J gave up 4 bases and V 3 bases, and 10 bases lay outside the gene matches. CDR3 region: CASSDRGTSGRAGADTQYF. The CDR3 nucleotides read TGTGCCAGCAGTGACCGGGGGACTAGCGGGAGGGCCGGGGCAGATACGCAGTATTTT.

The chain combines TRBV28 with TRBJ1-2; D remains ambiguous. Trimming left V 2 bases short and J 0 bases short, with 7 bases between. The CDR3 extends over 14 amino acids. The germline gives CDR1 MDHEN, CDR2 SYDVKM. CDR3 amino acids: CASSLEQTNYGYTF. The CDR3 nucleotides are TGTGCCAGCAGTTTAGAACAGACTAACTATGGCTACACCTTC.

V and J are TRBV6-5 and TRBJ1-1; 8 bases match TRBD1. The CDR3 runs to 13 residues. Germline V gene lookup returns CDR1 MNHEY and CDR2 SVGAGI. V lost 2 bases to trimming and J lost 7 bases; unmatched junction nucleotides: 3. CDR3 loop: CASSYSRGHEAFF. In DNA, the CDR3 is TGTGCCAGCAGTTACAGCAGGGGGCATGAAGCTTTCTTT.

V is TRBV5-6 and J is TRBJ2-7, with TRBD1 matching over 7 bases. The CDR3 has 12 residues. CDR1 is SGHDT and CDR2 is YYEEEE in the germline V gene. V gave up 5 bases and J gave up 6 bases; unmatched junction bases: 5. CDR3: CASRTGQGEQYF. DNA of the CDR3: TGTGCCAGCAGGACAGGGCAAGGCGAGCAGTACTTC.

The chain couples TRBV30 to TRBJ2-3; the D gene is possibly TRBD2 (5 bases). V dropped 5 bases and J dropped 6 bases, with 12 bases sitting between them. CDR3 size: 12 residues. Germline CDR1 and CDR2: GTSNPN and SVGIG (reference sequence). The CDR3 region is CAWGPRGDTQYF. CDR3 bases: TGTGCCTGGGGACCTAGAGGGGATACGCAGTATTTT. The whole variable domain, filled in from reference TRBV30 and TRBJ2-3, reads SQTIHQWPATLVQPVGSPLSLECTVEGTSNPNLYWYRQAAGRGLQLLFYSVGIGQISSEVPQNLSASRPQDRQFILSSKKLLLSDSGFYLCAWGPRGDTQYFGPGTRLTVL.